Each of the 9 T cell receptor beta chains below was sequenced from the same sample in a study of shared clonotypes between healthy human individuals. This table comes from immunoSEQ multiplex PCR, and its TCRdb copy is limited to in-frame clones, with some not included. The sample holds millions of clones, 80% to 95% seen once. Sequencing input: naive CD4+ T cells from PBMCs. The subset: CD45RA+ positively selected. The receptors shown here come from a man aged 18 to 30 in good health. Some clones in this sample may be carry-over from other donors' samples.

The rearrangement uses TRBV5-1 and TRBJ2-7; 7 positions agree with TRBD2. The V and J ends lost 5 bases and 3 bases, in that order; junction bases with no gene match: 8. Germline-derived CDR1 and CDR2 are SGHRS and YFSETQ. The CDR3 has 14 residues. In DNA form, the CDR3 reads TGCGCCAGCAGTGGTCCTAGCGGATTCTACGAGCAGTACTTC. Its translation is CASSGPSGFYEQYF.

V gene TRBV28 combines with J gene TRBJ1-5; unclear D gene. The CDR3 consists of 15 residues. Germline CDR1 reads MDHEN; CDR2 reads SYDVKM. Between the trimmed V and J ends, which lost 7 bases and 0 bases, there was a span of 13 bases. CDR3 in DNA: TGTGCCAGCATTTACCGGACCCCTAGCAATCAGCCCCAGCATTTT. As protein: CASIYRTPSNQPQHF.

The CDR3 bases are TGCGCCAGCAGCCAGAGTAAGCCAGATACGCAGTATTTT. Translating gives CASSQSKPDTQYF. J is TRBJ2-3 and V is TRBV4-3; D not resolved. Germline CDR1 is LGHNA and CDR2 is YSLEER. This CDR3 contains 13 residues. V was trimmed by 3 bases and J by 4 bases, leaving 8 bases between them.

The chain has TRBV30 and TRBJ2-7; D is perhaps TRBD2 (6 bases). Trimming removed 5 bases from V and 3 bases from J, with 11 bases in between. The CDR3 contains 12 residues. Germline lookup yields CDR1 GTSNPN and CDR2 SVGIG (reference sequence). The CDR3 protein is CAWRASDYEQYF. The CDR3 nucleotides are TGTGCCTGGCGGGCTAGCGACTACGAGCAGTACTTC.

This rearrangement joins TRBV7-3 to TRBJ2-7, with 11 bases lining up with TRBD2. After removal of 2 bases from V and 3 bases from J, the junction contained 6 bases not matched to a gene. Germline V gives CDR1 SGHTA, CDR2 FQGTGA. The CDR3 spans 16 residues. Here the CDR3 reads CASSLYSGRGNYEQYF. CDR3 coding DNA: TGTGCCAGCAGCTTATATAGCGGGAGGGGTAACTACGAGCAGTACTTC.

V gene TRBV2 combines with J gene TRBJ2-1, with D maybe TRBD1 (5 bases). Germline V gene data show CDR1 as SNHLY and CDR2 as FYNNEI. V was clipped by 9 bases and J by 1 base, with 7 bases between them. This CDR3 has 12 amino acids. The CDR3 reads CARSGSYNEQFF. As DNA, the CDR3 is TGTGCCAGATCAGGGTCCTACAATGAGCAGTTCTTC.

The rearrangement joins TRBV28 to TRBJ2-3; perhaps D is TRBD1 or TRBD2 (5 bases each). The CDR3 totals 16 residues. V was cut by 3 bases and J by 2 bases, with 15 bases left in between. Germline CDR1 reads MDHEN; CDR2 reads SYDVKM. The CDR3 spells CASSFLLGVHTDTQYF. The CDR3 DNA is TGTGCCAGCAGTTTCCTCCTGGGGGTGCACACAGATACGCAGTATTTT.

The V and J genes are TRBV6-5 and TRBJ1-4; D may be TRBD1 (6 bases). V was shortened by 6 bases and J by 7 bases, with 18 bases between the two germline ends. The V gene's germline CDR1 is MNHEY and CDR2 SVGAGI. CDR3 length: 15 residues. CDR3 in DNA: TGTGCCAGCAGCTATACCCCGGGGGGCGGTGAAAAACTGTTTTTT. Encoded protein: CASSYTPGGGEKLFF.

About this clone itself: Different DNA sequences within this sample yield the same CDR3. The chain combines TRBV7-9 with TRBJ2-3, with D maybe TRBD2 (5 bases). Germline CDR1 SEHNR, CDR2 FQNEAQ (reference sequence). This CDR3 is 14 amino acids long. V gave up 1 base and J gave up 0 bases, with 5 bases separating them. CDR3 DNA sequence: TGTGCCAGCAGCTTAGGGACTAGCACAGATACGCAGTATTTT. The encoded protein is CASSLGTSTDTQYF.